This is a list of T cell receptor beta chains from one sample in a study of blood T cell repertoires in COVID-19. Clones were sequenced by immunoSEQ multiplex PCR, and TCRdb holds only the in-frame ones, with some missing. Of fewer than 80,000 clones in the sample, about 88% were seen once. The sample consisted of peripheral blood. The source is a woman aged 45 to 65 with active COVID-19. Both conserved end residues are part of each CDR3. D genes are given only for firm matches. Clone size appears in some rows only: once, few, many, or a class for an expanded clone.

CDR3,DNA,D,size,J,V
CASNNRERGSYGYTF,TGTGCCAGCAATAATAGGGAGAGAGGGTCGTATGGCTACACCTTC,-,-,TRBJ1-2,TRBV11-2
CASNSRGLRSPLHF,TGCGCCAGCAACTCCAGGGGATTGCGTTCACCCCTCCACTTT,-,-,TRBJ1-6,TRBV10-2
CASSESGDLAKNIQYF,TGTGCCAGCAGTGAGTCAGGGGACCTAGCCAAAAACATTCAGTACTTC,-,-,TRBJ2-4,TRBV25-1
CASSLFTGGSYNEQFF,TGTGCCAGCAGTTTATTTACAGGGGGCTCCTACAATGAGCAGTTCTTC,TRBD1,-,TRBJ2-1,TRBV27
CASSGQGDYGYTF,TGTGCCAGCAGTGGACAGGGTGACTATGGCTACACCTTC,TRBD1,-,TRBJ1-2,TRBV9
CASSLGGTGTNEKLFF,TGCGCCAGCAGCTTGGGGGGAACAGGGACTAATGAAAAACTGTTTTTT,-,-,TRBJ1-4,TRBV5-1
CASSPGSLAKNIQYF,TGTGCCAGCAGTCCCGGGTCGCTAGCCAAAAACATTCAGTACTTC,-,-,TRBJ2-4,TRBV6-5
CASSSRRRGDTEAFF,TGTGCCAGCAGCTCTCGCCGCAGGGGTGACACTGAAGCTTTCTTT,-,-,TRBJ1-1,TRBV5-6
CASSGTGNWKAFF,TGCGCCAGCAGTGGGACGGGGAATTGGAAAGCTTTCTTT,-,-,TRBJ1-1,TRBV10-2
CASSLDGQGLFF,TGTGCCAGCAGCTTAGATGGACAGGGCCTGTTCTTC,TRBD1,once,TRBJ2-1,TRBV7-9
CASSDRQGTEAFF,TGTGCCAGCAGTGACAGACAGGGGACTGAAGCTTTCTTT,TRBD1,-,TRBJ1-1,TRBV6-4
CASSPLTALEGYTF,TGTGCCAGCTCACCACTAACCGCCTTGGAGGGCTACACCTTC,-,-,TRBJ1-2,TRBV18
CASSAGLLISTDTQYF,TGTGCCAGCAGTGCGGGACTCTTAATAAGCACAGATACGCAGTATTTT,-,-,TRBJ2-3,TRBV3-1/TRBV3-2
CASSPLLNTEAFF,TGCGCCAGCAGCCCCCTCCTGAACACTGAAGCTTTCTTT,-,-,TRBJ1-1,TRBV5-1
CASSTPGQGGQYF,TGTGCCAGTAGTACACCGGGACAGGGAGGGCAGTATTTT,TRBD1,-,TRBJ2-3,TRBV19
CASSRGQTLNQPQHF,TGCGCCAGCAGCCGGGGACAGACCCTCAATCAGCCCCAGCATTTT,TRBD1,-,TRBJ1-5,TRBV4-1
CASSETSGDRYEQYF,TGCGCCAGCAGTGAGACTAGCGGGGATCGCTACGAGCAGTACTTC,TRBD2,-,TRBJ2-7,TRBV10-1
CASSPTMTGGYEQYF,TGTGCCAGCAGCCCAACCATGACAGGGGGGTACGAGCAGTACTTC,TRBD1,-,TRBJ2-7,TRBV28
CASSSRTGGEQYF,TGTGCCAGCAGCTCAAGGACAGGAGGCGAGCAGTACTTC,TRBD1,-,TRBJ2-7,TRBV11-3
CASSSRQGSGEAFF,TGTGCCAGTAGTTCCCGACAGGGGTCGGGTGAAGCTTTCTTT,TRBD1,-,TRBJ1-1,TRBV19
CASSPTTGVKEQYF,TGTGCCAGCAGCCCCACGACAGGGGTGAAAGAGCAGTACTTC,TRBD1,-,TRBJ2-7,TRBV7-9
CATSRDSTGEEKLFF,TGTGCCACCAGCAGAGATAGCACAGGGGAAGAAAAACTGTTTTTT,TRBD1,-,TRBJ1-4,TRBV15
CAISERLVRDRVGTEAFF,TGTGCCATCAGTGAACGGTTGGTACGGGACAGGGTTGGTACTGAAGCTTTCTTT,TRBD1,-,TRBJ1-1,TRBV10-3
CASSSGRNEAFF,TGTGCCAGCAGCTCGGGTAGGAATGAAGCTTTCTTT,-,-,TRBJ1-1,TRBV5-6
CASSLKGSSQGTDTQYF,TGTGCCAGCAGCTTAAAAGGCAGTTCTCAGGGGACAGATACGCAGTATTTT,-,-,TRBJ2-3,TRBV11-2
CASSGQGARGYTF,TGTGCCAGCAGTGGACAGGGAGCTCGCGGCTACACCTTC,TRBD1,once,TRBJ1-2,TRBV6-4
CASSHRTAYEQYF,TGTGCCAGCAGCCACCGGACTGCATACGAGCAGTACTTC,-,-,TRBJ2-7,TRBV4-2
CSVGQGLSTGELFF,TGCAGCGTTGGACAGGGGCTAAGCACCGGGGAGCTGTTTTTT,TRBD1,-,TRBJ2-2,TRBV29-1
CASSKRGPTNEKLFF,TGTGCCAGCAGTAAGAGGGGGCCGACTAATGAAAAACTGTTTTTT,TRBD1,-,TRBJ1-4,TRBV2
CASSEARRSNQPQHF,TGTGCCAGCAGTGAAGCACGGCGGAGCAATCAGCCCCAGCATTTT,-,few,TRBJ1-5,TRBV2
CATSSSTDTQYF,TGTGCCACCTCTAGTAGTACAGATACGCAGTATTTT,-,-,TRBJ2-3,TRBV10-3
CAISDRGEGSNQPQHF,TGTGCCATCAGTGATCGAGGGGAGGGGAGCAATCAGCCCCAGCATTTT,-,-,TRBJ1-5,TRBV10-3
CAWSTLAGGRNEQFF,TGTGCCTGGAGTACCCTAGCGGGAGGTCGCAATGAGCAGTTCTTC,TRBD2,-,TRBJ2-1,TRBV30
CASSLFPSGTTDTQYF,TGTGCCAGCAGCTTGTTCCCTAGCGGGACCACAGATACGCAGTATTTT,TRBD2,-,TRBJ2-3,TRBV5-8
CASSRAGAAQFF,TGTGCCAGCAGCCGAGCGGGAGCCGCGCAGTTCTTC,TRBD2,-,TRBJ2-1,TRBV11-3
CASSFGGRAPDTQYF,TGTGCCAGCAGCTTTGGCGGGAGGGCCCCAGATACGCAGTATTTT,TRBD2,-,TRBJ2-3,TRBV7-3
CASSLGDGRDNEQFF,TGCGCCAGCAGCTTGGGGGATGGGAGGGACAATGAGCAGTTCTTC,TRBD2,medium-sized,TRBJ2-1,TRBV5-1
CASRDLNQPQHF,TGTGCCAGCCGGGATCTCAATCAGCCCCAGCATTTT,-,-,TRBJ1-5,TRBV18
CASSQDARDTQYF,TGCGCCAGCAGCCAAGATGCTAGGGATACGCAGTATTTT,-,-,TRBJ2-3,TRBV4-1
CASSPPRGGNSPLHF,TGTGCCAGCTCACCACCCCGGGGGGGAAATTCACCCCTCCACTTT,-,-,TRBJ1-6,TRBV18